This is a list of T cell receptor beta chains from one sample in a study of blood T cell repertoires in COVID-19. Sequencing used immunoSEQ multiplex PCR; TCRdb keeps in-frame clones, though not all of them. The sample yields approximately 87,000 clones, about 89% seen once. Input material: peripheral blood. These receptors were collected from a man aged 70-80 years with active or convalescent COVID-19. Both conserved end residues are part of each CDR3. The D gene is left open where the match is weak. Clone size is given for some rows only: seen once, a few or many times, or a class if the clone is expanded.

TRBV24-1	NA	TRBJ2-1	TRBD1	TGTGCCACCAGTGAAAAGGGGGCGCCGGCCTACAATGAGCAGTTCTTC	CATSEKGAPAYNEQFF
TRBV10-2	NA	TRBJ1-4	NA	TGCGCCAGCAAACGGGGGGCAACTAATGAAAAACTGTTTTTT	CASKRGATNEKLFF
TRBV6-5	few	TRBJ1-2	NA	TGTGCCAGCAGTTACCAAGAGGGAAACTATGGCTACACCTTC	CASSYQEGNYGYTF
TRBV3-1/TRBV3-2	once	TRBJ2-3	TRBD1	TGTGCCAGCAGCATTACCGGGACAGGGGGCTCCTTTTTTAGCACAGATACGCAGTATTTT	CASSITGTGGSFFSTDTQYF
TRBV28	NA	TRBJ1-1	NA	TGTGCCAGCAGTACTGCAGGGATCGCAGCTGAAGCTTTCTTT	CASSTAGIAAEAFF
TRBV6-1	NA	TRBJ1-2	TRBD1	TGTGCCAGCAGTCCCGGGACAGGGCTCTACACCTTC	CASSPGTGLYTF
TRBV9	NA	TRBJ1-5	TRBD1	TGTGCCAGCAGCTTACGGGACAGTCCTCGGGATCAGCCCCAGCATTTT	CASSLRDSPRDQPQHF
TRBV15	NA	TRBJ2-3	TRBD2	TGTGCCACCAGCAAAGGAGGACTAGCGGGAGATACGCAGTATTTT	CATSKGGLAGDTQYF
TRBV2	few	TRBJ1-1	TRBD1	TGTGCCAGCAGTAGACAGGGACCTGAAGCTTTCTTT	CASSRQGPEAFF
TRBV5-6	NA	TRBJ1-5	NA	TGTGCCAGCAGCTTGTGGGCAGGGTTTAGCAATCAGCCCCAGCATTTT	CASSLWAGFSNQPQHF
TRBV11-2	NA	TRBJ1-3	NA	TGTGCCAGCAGCCCCCCGGGCTCTGGAAACACCATATATTTT	CASSPPGSGNTIYF
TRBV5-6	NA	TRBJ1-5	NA	TGTGCCAGCAGCTTGCAGAATCAGCCCCAGCATTTT	CASSLQNQPQHF
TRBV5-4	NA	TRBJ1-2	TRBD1	TGTGCCAGCAGCCCAGGGGGCCGGAGCTCTAACTATGGCTACACCTTC	CASSPGGRSSNYGYTF
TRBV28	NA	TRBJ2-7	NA	TGTGCCAGCAGTTTACAGGGTCGGGAGCAGTACTTC	CASSLQGREQYF
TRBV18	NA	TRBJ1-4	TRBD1	TGTGCCAGCTCACCGGGGACAGGGGATAATGAAAAACTGTTTTTT	CASSPGTGDNEKLFF
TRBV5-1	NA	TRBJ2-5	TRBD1	TGCGCCAGCAGCCAGGGGGCGCTGGTGGGAGAGACCCAGTACTTC	CASSQGALVGETQYF
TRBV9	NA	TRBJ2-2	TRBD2	TGTGCCAGCAGCGTATCCCTTGGGACTAGCGGGAGTTCCGGGGAGCTGTTTTTT	CASSVSLGTSGSSGELFF
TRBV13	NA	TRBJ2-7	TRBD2	TGTGCCAGCAGCTACCGGCGGGGCACTAGCGGGATCCACTACGAGCAGTACTTC	CASSYRRGTSGIHYEQYF
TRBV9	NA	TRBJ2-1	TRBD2	TGTGCCAGCAGCGTAGGGGGCGGGAGTGCCCCCTACAATGAGCAGTTCTTC	CASSVGGGSAPYNEQFF
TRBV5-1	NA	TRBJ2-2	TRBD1	TGCGCCAGCAGCTTGACAGGGGACACCGGGGAGCTGTTTTTT	CASSLTGDTGELFF
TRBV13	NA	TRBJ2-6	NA	TGTGCCAGCAGCTTACTCCACAGGAGCGGGGCCAACGTCCTGACTTTC	CASSLLHRSGANVLTF
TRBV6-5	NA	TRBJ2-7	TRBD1	TGTGCCAGCAGTTACTCTGTGACAGGGGGCAAATACGAGCAGTACTTC	CASSYSVTGGKYEQYF
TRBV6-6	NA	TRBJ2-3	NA	TGTGCCAGCAGTTACAGGAGGGTACCCACAGATACGCAGTATTTT	CASSYRRVPTDTQYF
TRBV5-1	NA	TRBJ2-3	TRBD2	TGCGCCAGCAGCCCGGGACTAGCACCCCTCGGTACAGATACGCAGTATTTT	CASSPGLAPLGTDTQYF
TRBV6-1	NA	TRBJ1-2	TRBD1	TGTGCCAGCAGTGAAGCCGCAGTGGGTCGGTGGGGACAGGGGTTATATGGCTACACCTTC	CASSEAAVGRWGQGLYGYTF
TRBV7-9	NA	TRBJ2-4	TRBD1	TGTGCCAGCAGCTTAGCACAGGGGACCAAAAACATTCAGTACTTC	CASSLAQGTKNIQYF
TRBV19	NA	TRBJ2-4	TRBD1	TGTGCCAGTAGTCGACAGGGGCCTACCAAAAACATTCAGTACTTC	CASSRQGPTKNIQYF
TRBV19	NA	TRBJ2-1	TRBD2	TGTGCCAGTAGTAGGACTAGCGGAGGGTCCTACAATGAGCAGTTCTTC	CASSRTSGGSYNEQFF
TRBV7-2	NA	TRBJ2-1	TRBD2	TGTGCCAGCAGCTTAGTCCTAATTAGCGGGAGGGCCAATGAGCAGTTCTTC	CASSLVLISGRANEQFF
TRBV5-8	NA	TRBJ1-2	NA	TGTGCCAGCAGCTTGTGGGGAGGAGGCTACACCTTC	CASSLWGGGYTF
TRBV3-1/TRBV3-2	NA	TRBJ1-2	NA	TGTGCCAGCAGCCAAGCTTATACTAACTATGGCTACACCTTC	CASSQAYTNYGYTF
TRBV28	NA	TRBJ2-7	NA	TGTGCCAGCAGTTTAAGGGGGTCCACCTACGAGCAGTACTTC	CASSLRGSTYEQYF
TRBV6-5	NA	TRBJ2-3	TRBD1	TGTGCCAGCAGTTACTCGGTGCAGGGACAGGGGGATACGCAGTATTTT	CASSYSVQGQGDTQYF
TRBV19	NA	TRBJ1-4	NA	TGTGCCAGTAGTCCAACAGGGCTAAGGTTTGAAAAACTGTTTTTT	CASSPTGLRFEKLFF
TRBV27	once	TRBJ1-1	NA	TGTGCCAGCAGTTTAAACGCCAGGGTGAACACTGAAGCTTTCTTT	CASSLNARVNTEAFF
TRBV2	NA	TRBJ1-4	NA	TGTGCCAGCAGTGAGTTTGGGGGAGGTAATGAAAAACTGTTTTTT	CASSEFGGGNEKLFF
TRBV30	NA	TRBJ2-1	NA	TGTGCCTGGAGTGTTTTAGTTAGCTCCTACAATGAGCAGTTCTTC	CAWSVLVSSYNEQFF